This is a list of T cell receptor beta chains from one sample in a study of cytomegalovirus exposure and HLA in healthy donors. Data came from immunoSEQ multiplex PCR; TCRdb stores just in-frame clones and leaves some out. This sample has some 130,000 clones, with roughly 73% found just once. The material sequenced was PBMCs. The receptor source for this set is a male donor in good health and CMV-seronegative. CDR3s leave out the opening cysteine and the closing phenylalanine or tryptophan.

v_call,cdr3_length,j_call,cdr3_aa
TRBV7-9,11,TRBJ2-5,ASSLEGRETQY
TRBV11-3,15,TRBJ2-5,ASSLGNSGGPQETQY
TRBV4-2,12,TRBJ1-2,ASSQEWDRGGYT
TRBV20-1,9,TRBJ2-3,SAPFGDTQY
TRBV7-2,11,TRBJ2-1,ASGGAGGYEQF
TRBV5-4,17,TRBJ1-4,ASSSSILTDNPTNEKLF
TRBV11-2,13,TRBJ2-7,ASSLVLTLTGEQY
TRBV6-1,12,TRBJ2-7,ASLARTGSYEQY
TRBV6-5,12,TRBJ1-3,ASGQASSGNTIY
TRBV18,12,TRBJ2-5,ASSPTGAMETQY
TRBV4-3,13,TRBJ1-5,ASSHDYQTSSPQH
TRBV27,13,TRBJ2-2,ASSLRGGRTGELF
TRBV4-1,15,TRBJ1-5,ASSQDMKGVANQPQH
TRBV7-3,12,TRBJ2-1,ASSNVGGPHEQF
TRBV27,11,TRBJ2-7,ASSSPPGGEQY
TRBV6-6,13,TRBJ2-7,ASRGGQGASYEQY
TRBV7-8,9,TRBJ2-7,ASSPGYEQY